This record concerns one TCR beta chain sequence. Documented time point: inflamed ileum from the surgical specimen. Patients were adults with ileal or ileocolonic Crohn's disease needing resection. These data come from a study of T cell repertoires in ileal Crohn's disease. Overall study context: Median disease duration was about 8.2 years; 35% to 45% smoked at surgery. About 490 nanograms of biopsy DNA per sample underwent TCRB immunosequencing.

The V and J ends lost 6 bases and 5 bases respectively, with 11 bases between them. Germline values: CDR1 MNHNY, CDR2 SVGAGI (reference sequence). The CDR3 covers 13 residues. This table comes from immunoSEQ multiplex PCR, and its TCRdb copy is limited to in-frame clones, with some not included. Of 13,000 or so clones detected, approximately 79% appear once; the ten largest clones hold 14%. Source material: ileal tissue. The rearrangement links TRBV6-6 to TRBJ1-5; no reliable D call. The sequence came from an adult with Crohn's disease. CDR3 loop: CASSPVRDQPQHF. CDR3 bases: TGTGCCAGCAGCCCCGTCCGGGATCAGCCCCAGCATTTT.